The 3 T cell receptor beta chains in this list originate from one sample, sequenced in a study of Ad26.COV2.S vaccination and SARS-CoV-2 variants. The assay was immunoSEQ multiplex PCR, and TCRdb's table has in-frame clones only and misses some. Among around 450,000 clones listed, 90% were seen once. Described treatment: some 20 received Ad26.COV2.S at low or high dose, single or two shots; about 5 received placebo; per-sample allocation not given. It was on day 63 after the first vaccine or placebo injection that samples were taken. Specimen: peripheral blood, collected in a trial of Ad26.COV2.S vaccine versus placebo. These receptors were taken from a person aged 18-60 years who received the Ad26.COV2.S COVID-19 vaccine or a placebo.

This chain links TRBV29-1 with TRBJ2-2; 10 bases map to TRBD1. CDR1 and CDR2 (germline): SQVTM, ANQGSEA. This CDR3 contains 14 residues. J gave up 5 bases and V 6 bases, and 6 bases lay outside the gene matches. The CDR3 here is CSVQPDRGTGELFF. CDR3 DNA sequence: TGCAGCGTCCAACCGGACAGGGGGACCGGGGAGCTGTTTTTT.

The rearrangement joins TRBV4-3 to TRBJ2-7; 7 bases align to TRBD2. Germline loops: CDR1 LGHNA, CDR2 YSLEER. The CDR3 is 15 amino acids. V lost 2 bases, J lost 2 bases, and 6 bases stayed unmatched. The CDR3 sequence: CASSQSLAEAYEQYF. The CDR3 nucleotides read TGCGCCAGCAGCCAAAGTCTAGCGGAGGCCTACGAGCAGTACTTC.

The chain carries TRBV6-2 or TRBV6-3 and TRBJ2-7; D is ambiguous. Germline CDR1 MNHEY, CDR2 SVGEGT. V lost 2 bases and J 4 bases, leaving 6 bases between the germline ends. The CDR3 length is 12 residues. CDR3 nucleotides: TGTGCCAGCAGTTACGTAGTTTACGAGCAGTACTTC. Residues: CASSYVVYEQYF.